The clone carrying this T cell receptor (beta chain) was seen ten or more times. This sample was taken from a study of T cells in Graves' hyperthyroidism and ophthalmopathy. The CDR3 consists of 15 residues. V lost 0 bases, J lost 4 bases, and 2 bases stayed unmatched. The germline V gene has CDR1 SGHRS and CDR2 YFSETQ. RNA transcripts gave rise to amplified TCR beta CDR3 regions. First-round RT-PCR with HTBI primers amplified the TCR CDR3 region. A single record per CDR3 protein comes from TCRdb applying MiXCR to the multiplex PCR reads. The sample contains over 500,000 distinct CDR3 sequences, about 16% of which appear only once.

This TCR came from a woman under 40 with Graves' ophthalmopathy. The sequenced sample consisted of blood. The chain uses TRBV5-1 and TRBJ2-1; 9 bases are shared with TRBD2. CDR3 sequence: CASSLGTSEYNEQFF. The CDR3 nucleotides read TGCGCCAGCAGCTTGGGGACTAGCGAATACAATGAGCAGTTCTTC.